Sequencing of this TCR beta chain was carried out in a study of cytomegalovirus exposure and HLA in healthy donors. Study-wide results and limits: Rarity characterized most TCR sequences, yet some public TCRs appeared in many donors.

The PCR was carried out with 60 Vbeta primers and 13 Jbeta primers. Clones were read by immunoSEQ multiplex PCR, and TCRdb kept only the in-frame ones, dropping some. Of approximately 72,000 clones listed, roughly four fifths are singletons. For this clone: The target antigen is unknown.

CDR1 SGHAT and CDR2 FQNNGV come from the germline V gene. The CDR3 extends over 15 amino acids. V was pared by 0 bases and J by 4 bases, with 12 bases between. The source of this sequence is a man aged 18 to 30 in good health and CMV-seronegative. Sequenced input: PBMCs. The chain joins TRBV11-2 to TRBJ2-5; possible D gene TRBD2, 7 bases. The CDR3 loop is CASSLERGRLETQYF. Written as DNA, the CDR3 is TGTGCCAGCAGCTTAGAGCGGGGGCGGCTAGAGACCCAGTACTTC.